Here is one T cell receptor beta chain with its context. The antigen is not known. The data were produced by immunoSEQ multiplex PCR, yet TCRdb's version contains in-frame clones alone and is incomplete. In the table there are tens of thousands of clones, approximately 93% of which are singletons. This CDR3 has 14 amino acids. The V end was cut by 3 bases, the J end by 3 bases, with 12 bases between. Looked up from germline, CDR1 is SGDLS and CDR2 is YYNGEE. The data derive from a study of T cells in localized non-small cell lung cancer. General study findings and limits: Longer overall survival was seen with higher T cell density measured in blood. In uninvolved adjacent lung, T cell clonality reached its highest value, exceeding tumor. Adjacent lung held a median roughly 60 of the top 100 tumor clones.

The source was peripheral blood, collected before any cancer treatment. The chain links TRBV9 to TRBJ1-1; D remains ambiguous. The clonotype originates from a man aged 40 to 70 with stage I lung adenocarcinoma. Here the CDR3 reads CASSALRSHTEAFF. As DNA, the CDR3 is TGTGCCAGCAGCGCCCTCAGGAGCCACACTGAAGCTTTCTTT.